This TCR beta chain was recovered during a study of control samples from healthy donors and cancer patients. The method was immunoSEQ multiplex PCR; TCRdb's version includes in-frame clones alone and lacks a portion of them. The data contain 150,000 to 200,000 clones, roughly nine tenths of them singletons. The germline V gene has CDR1 SNHLY and CDR2 FYNNEI. Trimming took off 6 bases at V and 0 bases at J, with 9 bases between the two ends. The CDR3 loop spans 14 amino acids. This receptor was taken from a man under 40 in good health. The chain joins TRBV2 to TRBJ1-3; no reliable D call. Sequencing input: blood. For the CDR3, the DNA is TGTGCCAGCAGACCCGGCCACTCTGGAAACACCATATATTTT. Amino acid sequence: CASRPGHSGNTIYF.